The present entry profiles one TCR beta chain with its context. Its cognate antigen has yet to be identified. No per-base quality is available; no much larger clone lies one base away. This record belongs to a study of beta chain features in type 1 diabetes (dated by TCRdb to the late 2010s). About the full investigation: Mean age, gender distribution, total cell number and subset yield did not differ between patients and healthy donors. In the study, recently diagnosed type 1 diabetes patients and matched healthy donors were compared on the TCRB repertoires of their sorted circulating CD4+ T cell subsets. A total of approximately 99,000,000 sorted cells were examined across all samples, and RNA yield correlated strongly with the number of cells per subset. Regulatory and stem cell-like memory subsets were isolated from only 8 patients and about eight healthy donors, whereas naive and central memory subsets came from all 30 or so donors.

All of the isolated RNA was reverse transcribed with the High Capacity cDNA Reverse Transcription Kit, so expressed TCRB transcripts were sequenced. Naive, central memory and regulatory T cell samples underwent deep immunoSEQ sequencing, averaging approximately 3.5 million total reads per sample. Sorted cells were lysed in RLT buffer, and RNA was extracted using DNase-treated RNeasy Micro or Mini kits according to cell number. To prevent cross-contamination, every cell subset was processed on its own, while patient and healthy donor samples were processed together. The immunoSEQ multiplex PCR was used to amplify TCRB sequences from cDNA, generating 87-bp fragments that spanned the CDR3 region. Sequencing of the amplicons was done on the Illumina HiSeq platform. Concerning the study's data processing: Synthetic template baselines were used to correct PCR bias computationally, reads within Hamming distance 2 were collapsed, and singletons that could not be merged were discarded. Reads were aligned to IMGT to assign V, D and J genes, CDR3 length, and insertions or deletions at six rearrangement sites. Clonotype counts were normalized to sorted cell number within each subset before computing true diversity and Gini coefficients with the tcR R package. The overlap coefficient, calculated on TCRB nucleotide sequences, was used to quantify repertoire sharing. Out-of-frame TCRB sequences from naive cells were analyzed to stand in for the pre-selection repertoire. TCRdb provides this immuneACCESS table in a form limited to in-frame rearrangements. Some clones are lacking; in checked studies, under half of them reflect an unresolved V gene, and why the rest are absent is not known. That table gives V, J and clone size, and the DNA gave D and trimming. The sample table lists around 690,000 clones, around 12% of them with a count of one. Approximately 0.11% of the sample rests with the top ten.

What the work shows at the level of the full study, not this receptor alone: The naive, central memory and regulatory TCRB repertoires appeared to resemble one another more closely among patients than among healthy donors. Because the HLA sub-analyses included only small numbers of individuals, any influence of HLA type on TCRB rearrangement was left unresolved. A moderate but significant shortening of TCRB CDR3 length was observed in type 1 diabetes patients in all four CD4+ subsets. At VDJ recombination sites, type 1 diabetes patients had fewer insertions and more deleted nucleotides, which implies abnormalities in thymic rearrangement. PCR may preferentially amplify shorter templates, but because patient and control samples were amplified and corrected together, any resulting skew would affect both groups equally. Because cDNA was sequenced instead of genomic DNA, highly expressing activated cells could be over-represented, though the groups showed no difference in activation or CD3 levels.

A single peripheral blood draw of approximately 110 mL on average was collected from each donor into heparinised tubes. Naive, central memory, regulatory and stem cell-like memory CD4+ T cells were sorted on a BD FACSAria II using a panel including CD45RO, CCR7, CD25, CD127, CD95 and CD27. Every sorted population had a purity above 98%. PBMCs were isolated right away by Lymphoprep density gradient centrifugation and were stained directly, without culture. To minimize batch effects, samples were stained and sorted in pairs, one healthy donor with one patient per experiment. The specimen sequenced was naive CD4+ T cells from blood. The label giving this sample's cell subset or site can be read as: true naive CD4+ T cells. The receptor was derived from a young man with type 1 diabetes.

The DNA sequence is given as TGTGCCAGCAGTGCGACTCCCGGGACTAGCGGCGGGGAGCTGTTTTTT. The encoded protein is CASSATPGTSGGELFF. The sequence joins TRBV2 to TRBJ2-2, with 11 bases in between that match TRBD2. Taken from the germline V gene, the CDR1 and CDR2 loops are SNHLY and FYNNEI. V is pruned by 4 bases and J by 7 bases, leaving 8 bases of the junction without a gene match. The CDR3 spans 16 residues, from the cysteine through the phenylalanine. Only the CDR3 portion is preserved as DNA: 48 bases, with reading frame beginning at the first base.